This T cell receptor (beta chain) comes out of a study of T cells in narcolepsy. Overall study findings and caveats: Autoreactive HCRT-specific and TRIB2-specific clonotypes were marked in same-patient CSF-versus-blood CD4+ comparisons. Healthy controls reportedly lacked the autoreactive clonotypes serially found in patients' blood. Autoreactive clone sequences were missing from some blood memory CD4+ repertoires.

TCRdb's copy holds only in-frame clones and misses some; the assay was immunoSEQ multiplex PCR. The sample consists of fewer than 40,000 clones, roughly four fifths of them appearing once. Trimming pared 5 bases from V and 8 bases from J, leaving 27 bases between. The CDR3 contains 17 residues. Germline-derived CDR1 and CDR2 are MDHEN and SYDVKM. On this clone itself: Its antigen is unknown.

Source material: memory (CD45RA-) CD4+ T cells from blood. The clonotype originates from a human donor in good health. The chain has TRBV28 and TRBJ1-2; D not certain. CDR3 protein: CASSTPWQASTLRGYTF. The DNA of the CDR3 is TGTGCCAGCAGTACCCCATGGCAGGCGTCGACCCTCAGAGGCTACACCTTC.